This note documents a single T cell receptor beta chain sequence. Antigen unknown. This entry belongs to a study of T-cell reconstitution after alpha-beta-depleted transplantation in children. This sample's TCRbeta library carried unique molecular identifier barcodes. TCRdb itself ran the PCR reads through MiXCR, one entry per CDR3 protein. The sample yields about 250,000 distinct CDR3 sequences, more than 20% seen once. Points from the study as a whole: Reports say that about two months after transplant, the alpha-beta T cells came out of several hundred graft clones that had expanded. T-cell numbers and diversity one year post-transplant derived largely from freshly generated T cells.

Germline V gene data show CDR1 as SGHRS and CDR2 as YFSETQ. Trimming at V came to 4 bases and at J to 3 bases, leaving 4 bases not matched to a gene. There are 14 residues in the CDR3. This chain links TRBV5-1 with TRBJ2-5; TRBD2 agrees at 9 bases. Sequenced here: PBMCs, mostly from graft donor cells, sampled 360 days after TCRalphabeta/CD19-depleted stem cell transplant. The TCR comes from a female patient aged 2-15 years who had a stem cell transplant for congenital amegakaryocytic thrombocytopenia, so the T cells may come from the graft donor. For the CDR3, the DNA is TGCGCCAGCAGCGCGACTAGCGGAGAAGAGACCCAGTACTTC. This translates into CASSATSGEETQYF.